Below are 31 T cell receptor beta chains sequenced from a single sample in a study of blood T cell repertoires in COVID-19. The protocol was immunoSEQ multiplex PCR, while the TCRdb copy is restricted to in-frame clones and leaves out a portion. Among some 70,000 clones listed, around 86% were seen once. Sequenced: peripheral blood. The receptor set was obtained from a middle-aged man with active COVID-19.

CDR3 loop: CASSLVPGQGRGNQPQHF. CDR3 DNA: TGTGCCAGCAGCTTAGTCCCGGGACAGGGAAGGGGCAATCAGCCCCAGCATTTT. The V gene is TRBV7-2, the J gene TRBJ1-5; TRBD1 agrees at 9 bases. The length of the CDR3 is 18 residues. Germline CDR1 reads SGHTA; CDR2 reads FQGNSA. V lost 1 base to trimming and J lost 2 bases; unmatched junction nucleotides: 9.

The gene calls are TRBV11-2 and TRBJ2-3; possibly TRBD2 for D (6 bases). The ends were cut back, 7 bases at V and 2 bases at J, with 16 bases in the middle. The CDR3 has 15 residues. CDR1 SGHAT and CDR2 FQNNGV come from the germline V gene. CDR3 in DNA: TGTGCCAGCACTCCTTTAGCGGTTAACACAGATACGCAGTATTTT. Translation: CASTPLAVNTDTQYF. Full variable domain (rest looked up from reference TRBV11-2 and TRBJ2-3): EAGVAQSPRYKIIEKRQSVAFWCNPISGHATLYWYQQILGQGPKLLIQFQNNGVVDDSQLPKDRFSAERLKGVDSTLKIQPAKLEDSAVYLCASTPLAVNTDTQYFGPGTRLTVL.

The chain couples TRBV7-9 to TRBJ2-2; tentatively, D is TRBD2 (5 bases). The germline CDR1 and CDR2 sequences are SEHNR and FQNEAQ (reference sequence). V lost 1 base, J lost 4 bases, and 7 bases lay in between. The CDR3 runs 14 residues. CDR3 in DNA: TGTGCCAGCAGCTTAGGGAGGCTCACCGGGGAGCTGTTTTTT. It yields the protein CASSLGRLTGELFF.

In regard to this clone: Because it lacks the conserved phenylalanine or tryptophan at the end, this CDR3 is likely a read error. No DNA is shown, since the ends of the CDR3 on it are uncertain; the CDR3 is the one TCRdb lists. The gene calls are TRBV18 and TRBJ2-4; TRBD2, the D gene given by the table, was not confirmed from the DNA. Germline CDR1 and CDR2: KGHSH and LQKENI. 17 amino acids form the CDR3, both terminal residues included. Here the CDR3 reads CASSPSPAATAGGTPLI.

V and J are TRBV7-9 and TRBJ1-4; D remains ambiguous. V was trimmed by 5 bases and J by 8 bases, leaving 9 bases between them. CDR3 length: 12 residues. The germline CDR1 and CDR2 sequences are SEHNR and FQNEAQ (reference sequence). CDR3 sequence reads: CASSPFGEKLFF. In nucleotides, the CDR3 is TGTGCCAGCAGCCCCTTCGGGGAAAAACTGTTTTTT.

The CDR3 sequence is CASNRDENYGYTF. CDR3 DNA: TGTGCCAGCAACAGGGACGAAAACTATGGCTACACCTTC. The chain joins TRBV5-4 to TRBJ1-2; D perhaps matches TRBD1 (6 bases). Germline V gene sequence: CDR1 SGHNT, CDR2 YYREEE (reference sequence). The CDR3 spans 13 residues. V lost 6 bases, J lost 2 bases, and 11 bases lay in between.

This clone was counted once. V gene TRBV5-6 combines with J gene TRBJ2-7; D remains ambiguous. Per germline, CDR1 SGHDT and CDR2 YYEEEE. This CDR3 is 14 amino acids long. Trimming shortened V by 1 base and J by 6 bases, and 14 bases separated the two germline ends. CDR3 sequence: CASSLLSGRLEQYF. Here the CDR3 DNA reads TGTGCCAGCAGCTTGTTGAGTGGGCGCCTCGAGCAGTACTTC.

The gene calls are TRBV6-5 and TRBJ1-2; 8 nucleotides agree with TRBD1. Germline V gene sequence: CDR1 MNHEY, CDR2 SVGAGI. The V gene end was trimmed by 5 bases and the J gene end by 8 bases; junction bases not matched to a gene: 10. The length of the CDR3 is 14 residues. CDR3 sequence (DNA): TGTGCCAGCAGTCCTCTGACAGGGGCGAGGGGCTACACCTTC. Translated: CASSPLTGARGYTF.

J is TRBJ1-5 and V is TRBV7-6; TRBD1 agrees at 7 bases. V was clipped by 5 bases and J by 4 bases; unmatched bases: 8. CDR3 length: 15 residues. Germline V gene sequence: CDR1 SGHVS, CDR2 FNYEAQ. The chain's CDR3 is CASSPAGTANQPQHF. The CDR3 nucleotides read TGTGCCAGCAGCCCCGCCGGGACAGCTAATCAGCCCCAGCATTTT. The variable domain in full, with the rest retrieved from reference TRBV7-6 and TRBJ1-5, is GAGVSQSPRYKVTKRGQDVALRCDPISGHVSLYWYRQALGQGPEFLTYFNYEAQQDKSGLPNDRFSAERPEGSISTLTIQRTEQRDSAMYRCASSPAGTANQPQHFGDGTRLSIL.

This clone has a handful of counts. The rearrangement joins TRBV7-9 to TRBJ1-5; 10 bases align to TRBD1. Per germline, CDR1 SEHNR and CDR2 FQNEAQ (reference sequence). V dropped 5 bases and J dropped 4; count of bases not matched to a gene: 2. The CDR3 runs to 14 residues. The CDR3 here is CASSPGQGNQPQHF. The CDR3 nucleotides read TGTGCCAGCAGCCCGGGACAGGGGAATCAGCCCCAGCATTTT.

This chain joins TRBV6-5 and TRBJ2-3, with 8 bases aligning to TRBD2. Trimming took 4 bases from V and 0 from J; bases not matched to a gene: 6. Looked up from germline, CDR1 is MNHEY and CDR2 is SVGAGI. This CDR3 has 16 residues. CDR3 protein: CASSSNSGVSTDTQYF. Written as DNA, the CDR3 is TGTGCCAGCAGTTCTAATAGCGGGGTTAGCACAGATACGCAGTATTTT.

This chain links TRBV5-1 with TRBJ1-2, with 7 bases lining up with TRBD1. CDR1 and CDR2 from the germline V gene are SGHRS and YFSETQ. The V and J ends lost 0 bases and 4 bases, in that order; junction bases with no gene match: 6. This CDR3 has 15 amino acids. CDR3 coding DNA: TGCGCCAGCAGCTTGGAACGGCAGGGGGGCTATGGCTACACCTTC. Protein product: CASSLERQGGYGYTF.

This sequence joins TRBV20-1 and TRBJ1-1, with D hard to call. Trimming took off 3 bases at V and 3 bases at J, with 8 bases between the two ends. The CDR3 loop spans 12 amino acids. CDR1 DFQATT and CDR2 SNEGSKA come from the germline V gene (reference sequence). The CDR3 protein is CSASPRDTEAFF. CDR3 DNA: TGCAGTGCTAGTCCCCGGGACACTGAAGCTTTCTTT.

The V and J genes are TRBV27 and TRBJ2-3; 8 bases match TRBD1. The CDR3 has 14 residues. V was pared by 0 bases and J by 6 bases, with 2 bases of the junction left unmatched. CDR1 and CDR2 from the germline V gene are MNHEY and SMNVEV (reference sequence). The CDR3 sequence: CASSLSTGADTQYF. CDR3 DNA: TGTGCCAGCAGTTTATCGACAGGGGCCGATACGCAGTATTTT.

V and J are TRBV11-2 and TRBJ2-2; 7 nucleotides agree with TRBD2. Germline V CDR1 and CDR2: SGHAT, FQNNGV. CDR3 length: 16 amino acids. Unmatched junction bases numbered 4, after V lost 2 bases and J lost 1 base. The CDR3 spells CASSLNPSGNTGELFF. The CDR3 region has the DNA TGTGCCAGCAGCTTAAACCCTAGCGGGAACACCGGGGAGCTGTTTTTT.

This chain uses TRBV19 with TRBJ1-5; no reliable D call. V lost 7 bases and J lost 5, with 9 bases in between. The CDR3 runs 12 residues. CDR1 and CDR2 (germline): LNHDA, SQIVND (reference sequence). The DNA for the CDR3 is TGTGCCAGTAAATCGAGGGATCAGCCCCAGCATTTT. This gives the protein CASKSRDQPQHF.

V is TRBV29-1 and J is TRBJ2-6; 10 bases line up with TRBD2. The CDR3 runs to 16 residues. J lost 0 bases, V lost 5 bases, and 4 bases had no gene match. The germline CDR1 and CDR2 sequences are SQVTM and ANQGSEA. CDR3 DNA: TGCAGCGTTAGGCTAGCGGGGGTCTCTGGGGCCAACGTCCTGACTTTC. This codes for CSVRLAGVSGANVLTF.

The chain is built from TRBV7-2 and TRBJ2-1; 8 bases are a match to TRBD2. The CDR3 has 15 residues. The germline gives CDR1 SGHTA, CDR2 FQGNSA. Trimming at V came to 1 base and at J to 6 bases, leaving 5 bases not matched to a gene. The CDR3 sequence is CASSLGLAGSNEQFF. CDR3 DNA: TGTGCCAGCAGCTTAGGTCTAGCGGGTTCCAATGAGCAGTTCTTC.

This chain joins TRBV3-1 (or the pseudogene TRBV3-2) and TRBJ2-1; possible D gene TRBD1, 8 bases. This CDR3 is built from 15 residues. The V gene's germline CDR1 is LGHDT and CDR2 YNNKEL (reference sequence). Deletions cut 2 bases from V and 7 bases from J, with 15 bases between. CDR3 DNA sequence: TGTGCCAGCAGCCAACGGACAGGGAGGGTGAATGAGCAGTTCTTC. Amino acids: CASSQRTGRVNEQFF.

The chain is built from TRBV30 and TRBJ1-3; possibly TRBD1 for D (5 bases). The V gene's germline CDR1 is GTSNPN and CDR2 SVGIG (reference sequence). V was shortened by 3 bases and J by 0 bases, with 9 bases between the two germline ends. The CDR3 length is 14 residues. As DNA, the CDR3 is TGTGCCTGGAGACGTAGGGGCTCTGGAAACACCATATATTTT. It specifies CAWRRRGSGNTIYF.

This CDR3 is CASSVAGVPSYEQYF. In DNA form, the CDR3 reads TGCGCCAGCAGCGTAGCAGGGGTCCCATCCTACGAGCAGTACTTC. The chain joins TRBV5-1 to TRBJ2-7; possibly TRBD1 for D (6 bases). This CDR3 spans 15 amino acids. V lost 4 bases and J lost 1, with 15 bases in between. Germline loops: CDR1 SGHRS, CDR2 YFSETQ.

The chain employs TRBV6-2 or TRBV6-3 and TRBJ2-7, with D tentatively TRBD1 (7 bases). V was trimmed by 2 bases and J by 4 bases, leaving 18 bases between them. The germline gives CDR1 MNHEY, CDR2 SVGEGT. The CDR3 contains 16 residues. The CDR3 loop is CASSYPRGALGYEQYF. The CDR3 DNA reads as TGTGCCAGCAGTTACCCCAGGGGGGCCCTAGGGTACGAGCAGTACTTC.

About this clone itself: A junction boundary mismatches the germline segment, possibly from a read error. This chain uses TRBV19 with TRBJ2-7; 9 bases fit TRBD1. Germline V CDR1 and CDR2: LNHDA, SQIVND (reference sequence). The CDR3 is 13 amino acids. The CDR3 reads CASGEGQGSVKVF. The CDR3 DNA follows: TGTGCCAGTGGGGAGGGACAGGGCTCAGTGAAGGTCTTC.

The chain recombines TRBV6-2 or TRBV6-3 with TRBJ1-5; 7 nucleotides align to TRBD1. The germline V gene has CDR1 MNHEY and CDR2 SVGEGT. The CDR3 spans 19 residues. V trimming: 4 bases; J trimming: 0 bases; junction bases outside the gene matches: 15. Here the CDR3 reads CASSLLRRGPGYSNQPQHF. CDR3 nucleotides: TGTGCCAGCAGTTTACTCAGGAGGGGGCCGGGGTATAGCAATCAGCCCCAGCATTTT.

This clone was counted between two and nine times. The CDR3 here is CASSPQGQVRNEQFF. CDR3 sequence (DNA): TGTGCCAGCAGCCCGCAGGGACAGGTACGGAATGAGCAGTTCTTC. V gene TRBV7-2 combines with J gene TRBJ2-1; 8 bases fit TRBD1. The V segment lost 5 bases and the J segment 7 bases; nucleotides outside the gene matches: 10. The CDR3 covers 15 residues. Germline V CDR1 and CDR2: SGHTA, FQGNSA.

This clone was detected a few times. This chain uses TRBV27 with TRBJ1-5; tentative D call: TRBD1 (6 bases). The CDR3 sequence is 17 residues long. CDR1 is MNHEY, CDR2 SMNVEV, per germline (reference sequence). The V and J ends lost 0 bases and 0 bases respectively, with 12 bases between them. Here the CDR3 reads CASSLSTGQGSNQPQHF. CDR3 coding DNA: TGTGCCAGCAGTTTATCGACAGGCCAGGGTAGCAATCAGCCCCAGCATTTT.

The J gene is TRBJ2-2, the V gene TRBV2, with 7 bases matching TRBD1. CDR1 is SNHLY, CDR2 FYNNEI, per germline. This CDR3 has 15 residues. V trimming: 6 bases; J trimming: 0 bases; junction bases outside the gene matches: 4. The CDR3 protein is CASSRGTANTGELFF. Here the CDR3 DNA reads TGTGCCAGCAGCCGAGGGACAGCGAACACCGGGGAGCTGTTTTTT.

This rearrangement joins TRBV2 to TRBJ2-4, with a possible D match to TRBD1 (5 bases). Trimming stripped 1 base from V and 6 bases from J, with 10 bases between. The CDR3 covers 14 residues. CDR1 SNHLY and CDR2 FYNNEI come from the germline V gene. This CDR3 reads CASSEGQGLNIQYF. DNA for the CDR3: TGTGCCAGCAGTGAAGGGCAGGGTCTAAACATTCAGTACTTC.

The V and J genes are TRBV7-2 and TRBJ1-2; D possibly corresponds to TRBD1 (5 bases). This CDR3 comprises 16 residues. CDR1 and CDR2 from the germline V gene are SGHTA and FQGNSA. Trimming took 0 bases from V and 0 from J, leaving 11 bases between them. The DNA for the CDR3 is TGTGCCAGCAGCTTAGCCCCAGGACATGCTAACTATGGCTACACCTTC. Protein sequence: CASSLAPGHANYGYTF.

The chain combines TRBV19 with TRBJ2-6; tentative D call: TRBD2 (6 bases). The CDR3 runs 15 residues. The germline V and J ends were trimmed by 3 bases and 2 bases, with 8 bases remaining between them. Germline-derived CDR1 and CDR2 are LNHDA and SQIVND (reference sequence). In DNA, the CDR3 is TGTGCCAGTAGTATGGGAGGAACTGGGGCCAACGTCCTGACTTTC. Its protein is CASSMGGTGANVLTF.

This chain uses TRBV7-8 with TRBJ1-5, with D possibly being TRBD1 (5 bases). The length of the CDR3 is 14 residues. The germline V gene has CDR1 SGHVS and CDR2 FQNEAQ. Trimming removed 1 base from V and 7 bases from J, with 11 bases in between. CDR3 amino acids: CASSLDQGGQPQHF. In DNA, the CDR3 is TGTGCCAGCAGCTTAGACCAGGGTGGGCAGCCCCAGCATTTT. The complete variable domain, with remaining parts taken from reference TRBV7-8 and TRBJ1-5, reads GAGVSQSPRYKVAKRGQDVALRCDPISGHVSLFWYQQALGQGPEFLTYFQNEAQLDKSGLPSDRFFAERPEGSVSTLKIQRTQQEDSAVYLCASSLDQGGQPQHFGDGTRLSIL.